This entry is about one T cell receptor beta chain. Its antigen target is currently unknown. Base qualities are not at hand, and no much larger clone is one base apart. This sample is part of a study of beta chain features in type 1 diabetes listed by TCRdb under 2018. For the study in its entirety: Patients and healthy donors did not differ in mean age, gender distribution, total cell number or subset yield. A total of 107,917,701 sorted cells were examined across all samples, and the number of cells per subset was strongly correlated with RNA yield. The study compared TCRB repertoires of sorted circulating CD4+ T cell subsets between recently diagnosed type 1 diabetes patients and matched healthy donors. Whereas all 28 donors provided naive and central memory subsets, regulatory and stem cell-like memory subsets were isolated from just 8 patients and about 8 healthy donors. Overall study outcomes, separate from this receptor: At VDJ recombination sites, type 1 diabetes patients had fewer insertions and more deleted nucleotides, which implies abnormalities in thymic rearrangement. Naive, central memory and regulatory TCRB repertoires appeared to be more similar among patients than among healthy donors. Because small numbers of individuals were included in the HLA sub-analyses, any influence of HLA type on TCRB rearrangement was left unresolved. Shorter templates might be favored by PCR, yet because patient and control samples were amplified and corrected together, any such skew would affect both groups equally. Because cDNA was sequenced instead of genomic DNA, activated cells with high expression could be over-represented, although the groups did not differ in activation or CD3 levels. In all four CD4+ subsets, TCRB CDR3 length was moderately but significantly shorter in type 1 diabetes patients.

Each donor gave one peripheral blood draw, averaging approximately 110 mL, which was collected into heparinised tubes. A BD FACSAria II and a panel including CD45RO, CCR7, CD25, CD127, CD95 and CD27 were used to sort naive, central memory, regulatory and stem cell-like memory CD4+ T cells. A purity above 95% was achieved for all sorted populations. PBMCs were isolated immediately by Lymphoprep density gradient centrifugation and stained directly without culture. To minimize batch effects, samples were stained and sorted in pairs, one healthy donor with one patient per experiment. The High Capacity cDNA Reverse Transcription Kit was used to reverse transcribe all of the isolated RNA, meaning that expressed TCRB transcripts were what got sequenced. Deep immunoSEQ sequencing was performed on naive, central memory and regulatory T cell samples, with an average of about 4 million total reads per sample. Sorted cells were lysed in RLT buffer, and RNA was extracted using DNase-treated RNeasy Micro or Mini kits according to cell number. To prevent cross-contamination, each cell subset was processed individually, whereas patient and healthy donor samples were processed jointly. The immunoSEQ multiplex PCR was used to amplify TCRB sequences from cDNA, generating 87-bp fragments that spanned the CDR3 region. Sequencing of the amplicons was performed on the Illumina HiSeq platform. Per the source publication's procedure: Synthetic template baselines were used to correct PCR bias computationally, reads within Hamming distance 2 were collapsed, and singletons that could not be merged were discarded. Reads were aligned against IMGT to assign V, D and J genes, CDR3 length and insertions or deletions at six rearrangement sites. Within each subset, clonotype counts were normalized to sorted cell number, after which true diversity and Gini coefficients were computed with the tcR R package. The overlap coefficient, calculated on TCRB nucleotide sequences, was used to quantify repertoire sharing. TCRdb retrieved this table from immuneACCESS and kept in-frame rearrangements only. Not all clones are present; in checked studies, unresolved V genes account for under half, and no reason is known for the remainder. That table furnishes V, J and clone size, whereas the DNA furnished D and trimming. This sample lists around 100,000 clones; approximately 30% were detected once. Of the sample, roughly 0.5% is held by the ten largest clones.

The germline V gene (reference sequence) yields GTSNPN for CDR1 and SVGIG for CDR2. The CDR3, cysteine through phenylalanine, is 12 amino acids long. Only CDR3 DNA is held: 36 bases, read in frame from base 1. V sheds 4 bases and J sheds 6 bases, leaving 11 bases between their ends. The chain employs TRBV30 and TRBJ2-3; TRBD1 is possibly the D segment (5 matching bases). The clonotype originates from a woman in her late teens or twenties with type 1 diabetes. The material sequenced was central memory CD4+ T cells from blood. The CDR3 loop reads CAWTISGDTQYF. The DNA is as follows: TGTGCCTGGACAATCTCAGGGGATACGCAGTATTTT.